This TCR beta chain is from a study of OX40 agonist ivuxolimab in advanced cancers. Overall study: Prior anti-PD-1, anti-PD-L1 or anti-CTLA-4 therapy was allowed; over 30% had some.

This table comes from immunoSEQ multiplex PCR, and its TCRdb copy is limited to in-frame clones, with some not included. The profile shows around 70,000 clones, roughly 86% of them singletons. The CDR3 is 14 residues long. Germline V gives CDR1 SGHAT, CDR2 FQNNGV. V was pared by 5 bases and J by 3 bases, with 13 bases between. The rearrangement links TRBV11-2 to TRBJ1-1; D gene ambiguous. The source of this sequence is an adult with an advanced solid tumor such as melanoma, head and neck, liver or kidney cancer. The source was CD4+ or CD8+ T cells sorted from blood, collected in a trial of the OX40 agonist ivuxolimab. The CDR3, as DNA: TGTGCCAGCAGCCCCGGAAGGGCGGACACTGAAGCTTTCTTT. It translates to CASSPGRADTEAFF.